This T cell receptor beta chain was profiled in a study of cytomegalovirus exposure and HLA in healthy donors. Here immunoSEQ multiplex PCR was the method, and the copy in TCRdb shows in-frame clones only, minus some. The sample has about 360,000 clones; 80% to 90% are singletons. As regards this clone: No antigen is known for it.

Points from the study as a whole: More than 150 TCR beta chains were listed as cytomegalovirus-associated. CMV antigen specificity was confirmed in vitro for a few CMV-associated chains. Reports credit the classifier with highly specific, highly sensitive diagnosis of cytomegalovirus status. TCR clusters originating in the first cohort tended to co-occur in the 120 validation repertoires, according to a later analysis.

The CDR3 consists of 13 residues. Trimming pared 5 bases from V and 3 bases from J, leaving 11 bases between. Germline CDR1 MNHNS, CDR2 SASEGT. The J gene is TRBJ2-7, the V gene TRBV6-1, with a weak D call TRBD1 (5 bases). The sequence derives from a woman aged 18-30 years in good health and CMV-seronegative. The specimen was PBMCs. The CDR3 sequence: CASSPRVSYEQYF. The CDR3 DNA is TGTGCCAGCAGTCCCAGGGTCAGCTACGAGCAGTACTTC.